The next 25 T cell receptor beta chains were all read from a single sample in a study of CD8 T cells in Susac syndrome. It was with random hexamers that roughly 0.45 to 1 ug RNA was reverse transcribed. TCRdb ran MiXCR on the immunoSEQ multiplex PCR reads and lists one entry per CDR3 protein. The repertoire holds fewer than 350,000 distinct CDR3 sequences, approximately 85% seen once, with approximately 0.2% in the top ten. Sequencing was performed on CD8+ T cells from PBMCs. The receptors were gathered from a human donor with multiple sclerosis.

The chain is built from TRBV11-2 and TRBJ2-7; D call uncertain. Per germline, CDR1 SGHAT and CDR2 FQNNGV. This CDR3 spans 16 amino acids. The germline V and J ends were trimmed by 0 bases and 2 bases, with 14 bases remaining between them. CDR3 nucleotides: TGTGCCAGCAGCTTAGATCCTTGGGCCCTTACCTACGAGCAGTACTTC. It encodes CASSLDPWALTYEQYF.

The rearrangement uses TRBV29-1 and TRBJ2-1; D is uncertain. This CDR3 has 15 residues. Per germline, CDR1 SQVTM and CDR2 ANQGSEA. V was cut by 4 bases and J by 3 bases, with 16 bases left in between. This chain's CDR3 is CSVVWLLPFYNEQFF. In nucleotides, the CDR3 is TGCAGCGTTGTCTGGCTACTACCCTTCTACAATGAGCAGTTCTTC.

The chain joins TRBV11-2 to TRBJ1-4; TRBD1 is a possible D gene (5 bases). Trimming left V 4 bases short and J 8 bases short, with 26 bases between. The CDR3 has 18 amino acids. CDR1 is SGHAT, CDR2 FQNNGV, per germline. For the CDR3, the DNA is TGTGCCAGCAGCTCGGCGGGAACAGGATCCCCAGTGACAGAAAAACTGTTTTTT. Residues: CASSSAGTGSPVTEKLFF. Looking up the rest from reference TRBV11-2 and TRBJ1-4 gives the full variable domain: EAGVAQSPRYKIIEKRQSVAFWCNPISGHATLYWYQQILGQGPKLLIQFQNNGVVDDSQLPKDRFSAERLKGVDSTLKIQPAKLEDSAVYLCASSSAGTGSPVTEKLFFGSGTQLSVL.

This clonotype is a singleton in its sample. The genes are TRBV20-1 and TRBJ2-3; D unresolved. Germline lookup yields CDR1 DFQATT and CDR2 SNEGSKA (reference sequence). This CDR3 contains 16 residues. V shed 5 bases and J shed 1 base, with 19 bases lying between them. The CDR3 here is CSAAAALSYRTDTQYF. In nucleotides, the CDR3 is TGCAGTGCTGCCGCCGCGTTGTCCTACCGCACAGATACGCAGTATTTT.

V gene TRBV28 combines with J gene TRBJ1-1; weak D call: TRBD1 (5 bases). This CDR3 comprises 11 residues. CDR1 is MDHEN and CDR2 is SYDVKM in the germline V gene. The germline V and J ends were trimmed by 5 bases and 7 bases, with 8 bases remaining between them. CDR3 in amino acids: CASSGGGEAFF. The CDR3 bases are TGTGCCAGCAGTGGGGGGGGTGAAGCTTTCTTT. The variable domain in full, completed from reference TRBV28 and TRBJ1-1, reads DVKVTQSSRYLVKRTGEKVFLECVQDMDHENMFWYRQDPGLGLRLIYFSYDVKMKEKGDIPEGYSVSREKKERFSLILESASTNQTSMYLCASSGGGEAFFGQGTRLTVV.

The chain combines TRBV7-6 with TRBJ1-5; D gene unclear. The CDR3 loop spans 15 amino acids. Germline CDR1 reads SGHVS; CDR2 reads FNYEAQ. With 5 bases removed from V and 7 bases from J, the gap between germline ends came to 18 bases. The CDR3 bases are TGTGCCAGCAGCCATGACGTGGGCGCATACCAGCCCCAGCATTTT. The encoded protein is CASSHDVGAYQPQHF.

The chain has TRBV28 and TRBJ1-1, with D possibly being TRBD1 (5 bases). CDR3 size: 13 residues. Germline V gene lookup returns CDR1 MDHEN and CDR2 SYDVKM. V lost 3 bases to trimming and J lost 4 bases, with 9 bases between them. The DNA for the CDR3 is TGTGCCAGCAGTTTGGGGGGGAGCACTGAAGCTTTCTTT. Translation gives CASSLGGSTEAFF.

The chain carries TRBV9 and TRBJ2-1; 8 bases match TRBD2. CDR3 length: 16 amino acids. V lost 3 bases, J lost 3 bases, and 8 bases stayed unmatched. Looked up from germline, CDR1 is SGDLS and CDR2 is YYNGEE. The CDR3 protein is CASSAGPGGYYNEQFF. The CDR3 bases are TGTGCCAGCAGCGCGGGGCCGGGAGGGTACTACAATGAGCAGTTCTTC.

The chain uses TRBV28 and TRBJ1-5; D uncertain. V was shortened by 5 bases and J by 2 bases, with 16 bases between the two germline ends. CDR3 length: 16 residues. Germline CDR1 is MDHEN and CDR2 is SYDVKM. The CDR3 region has the DNA TGTGCCAGCAGTCTGCCATCGGGTATGGGCAATCAGCCCCAGCATTTT. Protein product: CASSLPSGMGNQPQHF.

V and J are TRBV28 and TRBJ2-7, with 11 nucleotides matching TRBD2. This CDR3 comprises 14 residues. Germline-derived CDR1 and CDR2 are MDHEN and SYDVKM. Germline trimming cut 6 bases from V and 0 bases from J; bases unmatched to any gene: 1. As DNA, the CDR3 is TGTGCCAGCAGACTAGCGGGGGACTCCTACGAGCAGTACTTC. This gives the protein CASRLAGDSYEQYF.

The V gene is TRBV4-3, the J gene TRBJ2-1; D unclear. Trimming took 2 bases from V and 3 from J, leaving 14 bases between them. Germline V gene sequence: CDR1 LGHNA, CDR2 YSLEER. The CDR3 is 16 residues long. The CDR3 DNA is TGCGCCAGCAGCCAATCAGACAACGGGTTCTACAATGAGCAGTTCTTC. It translates to CASSQSDNGFYNEQFF.

The rearrangement joins TRBV9 to TRBJ2-1, with 9 nucleotides matching TRBD1. The CDR3 extends over 15 amino acids. Germline V gene sequence: CDR1 SGDLS, CDR2 YYNGEE. Unmatched junction bases numbered 4, after V lost 0 bases and J lost 6 bases. CDR3 in DNA: TGTGCCAGCAGCGTAGGGGACAGGGTAATCAATGAGCAGTTCTTC. Encoded protein: CASSVGDRVINEQFF.

A single count supports this clonotype. The chain carries TRBV25-1 and TRBJ1-6; D ambiguous. V shed 5 bases and J shed 3 bases, with 11 bases lying between them. There are 15 residues in the CDR3. In germline, CDR1 is MGHDK, CDR2 SYGVNS. As DNA, the CDR3 is TGTGCCAGCAGTCCCCTCTGGGACTATAATTCACCCCTCCACTTT. Translated, it gives CASSPLWDYNSPLHF. Drawing the rest from reference TRBV25-1 and TRBJ1-6, the complete variable domain is EADIYQTPRYLVIGTGKKITLECSQTMGHDKMYWYQQDPGMELHLIHYSYGVNSTEKGDLSSESTVSRIRTEHFPLTLESARPSHTSQYLCASSPLWDYNSPLHFGNGTRLTVT.

The chain links TRBV24-1 to TRBJ1-1, with D uncertain. V was clipped by 7 bases and J by 1 base, with 9 bases between them. This CDR3 comprises 13 residues. CDR1 KGHDR and CDR2 SFDVKD come from the germline V gene. The CDR3 reads CATRFRENTEAFF. CDR3 sequence (DNA): TGTGCCACCAGGTTTAGGGAGAACACTGAAGCTTTCTTT.

The rearrangement uses TRBV15 and TRBJ2-1, with 10 bases lining up with TRBD2. There are 18 residues in the CDR3. V dropped 0 bases and J dropped 5; count of bases not matched to a gene: 10. The germline V gene encodes CDR1 LNHNV and CDR2 YYDKDF (reference sequence). CDR3 protein: CATSRDRLAGEGDNEQFF. The CDR3 DNA is TGTGCCACCAGCAGAGATCGGCTAGCGGGAGAGGGTGACAATGAGCAGTTCTTC.

The table lists this clonotype with a count of one. The rearrangement joins TRBV19 to TRBJ2-7; the D gene is possibly TRBD2 (5 bases). The CDR3 runs 13 residues. The V end lost 3 bases, the J end lost 2 bases, and 8 bases lay between the germline ends. The germline gives CDR1 LNHDA, CDR2 SQIVND (reference sequence). The CDR3 is CASSIRGTYEQYF. The CDR3 DNA reads TGTGCCAGTAGTATCCGGGGAACCTACGAGCAGTACTTC.

The genes are TRBV2 and TRBJ1-5; tentative D call: TRBD1 (6 bases). Germline CDR1 and CDR2: SNHLY and FYNNEI. The CDR3 is 15 residues long. V lost 1 base, J lost 4 bases, and 11 bases lay in between. The chain's CDR3 is CASSEVYRENQPQHF. The CDR3 DNA is TGTGCCAGCAGTGAAGTTTACAGGGAGAATCAGCCCCAGCATTTT.

The V and J genes are TRBV6-5 and TRBJ2-1; 9 bases are shared with TRBD2. Trimming removed 8 bases from V and 6 bases from J; junction bases left unmatched: 11. This CDR3 has 15 residues. CDR1 is MNHEY and CDR2 is SVGAGI in the germline V gene. The CDR3 sequence is CASGRTSDPLNEQFF. As DNA, the CDR3 is TGTGCCAGCGGAAGGACTAGCGATCCCCTCAATGAGCAGTTCTTC.

The V and J genes are TRBV4-1 and TRBJ2-7; TRBD2 agrees at 13 bases. The CDR3 contains 16 residues. Trimming removed 2 bases from V and 4 bases from J; junction bases left unmatched: 5. The germline gives CDR1 MGHRA, CDR2 YSYEKL. The CDR3 nucleotides are TGCGCCAGCAGCCAATATACACTAGCGGGAGGGTACGAGCAGTACTTC. It translates to CASSQYTLAGGYEQYF.

The J gene is TRBJ2-7, the V gene TRBV5-4; 10 nucleotides line up with TRBD1. Germline CDR1 reads SGHNT; CDR2 reads YYREEE (reference sequence). The CDR3 has 15 residues. V shed 2 bases and J 7 bases; nucleotides not matched to a gene: 9. The CDR3 nucleotides are TGTGCCAGCAGCTTTTCCCGGGACAGGGGAGGGGAGCAGTACTTC. Amino acid sequence: CASSFSRDRGGEQYF.

This chain uses TRBV28 with TRBJ1-2, with 8 bases matching TRBD1. V dropped 3 bases and J dropped 0; count of bases not matched to a gene: 6. The germline V gene has CDR1 MDHEN and CDR2 SYDVKM. This CDR3 contains 16 residues. This CDR3 is CASSFPGGWANYGYTF. In DNA form, the CDR3 reads TGTGCCAGCAGTTTCCCAGGGGGCTGGGCTAACTATGGCTACACCTTC.

This clonotype appeared once. The CDR3 DNA reads TGTGCCAGCAGCCCCCTCGGCGCGGGATTGGCCTACGAGCAGTACTTC. Its translation is CASSPLGAGLAYEQYF. This rearrangement joins TRBV27 to TRBJ2-7; a weak D match, TRBD2 (6 bases). This CDR3 region has 16 residues. Trimming pared 6 bases from V and 2 bases from J, leaving 20 bases between. The V gene's germline CDR1 is MNHEY and CDR2 SMNVEV (reference sequence).

The chain is built from TRBV4-3 and TRBJ2-2, with 10 bases lining up with TRBD1. Germline trimming cut 3 bases from V and 8 bases from J; bases unmatched to any gene: 9. This CDR3 comprises 16 residues. CDR1 and CDR2 from the germline V gene are LGHNA and YSLEER. CDR3 amino acids: CASSHGTGANPGELFF. Here the CDR3 DNA reads TGCGCCAGCAGCCATGGGACAGGGGCCAACCCAGGGGAGCTGTTTTTT.

The genes are TRBV2 and TRBJ2-3; weak D call: TRBD1 (6 bases). The CDR3 contains 18 residues. The germline V and J ends were trimmed by 8 bases and 3 bases, with 27 bases remaining between them. Germline loops: CDR1 SNHLY, CDR2 FYNNEI. In nucleotides, the CDR3 is TGTGCCAGCGAGGAGATAGAGAGTGGACAGTACAAAACAGATACGCAGTATTTT. Translated, it gives CASEEIESGQYKTDTQYF.

The J gene is TRBJ2-5, the V gene TRBV7-2; possible D gene TRBD1, 5 bases. Trimming left V 2 bases short and J 7 bases short, with 14 bases between. The CDR3 loop spans 14 amino acids. The V gene's germline CDR1 is SGHTA and CDR2 FQGNSA. The CDR3 spells CASSLSGRVTTQYF. CDR3 in DNA: TGTGCCAGCAGCTTATCGGGCAGGGTCACGACCCAGTACTTC.